In this sample, the clone carrying this T cell receptor (beta chain) turned up a few times. As yet, its antigen is unknown. Other DNA sequences in this specimen translate into the identical CDR3. A multiplex PCR was run with 60 Vbeta primers and 13 Jbeta primers. The repertoire was sequenced with immunoSEQ multiplex PCR; TCRdb's copy has only in-frame clones and lacks some. The sample yields around 130,000 clones, roughly 9% seen once. This record belongs to a study of cytomegalovirus exposure and HLA in healthy donors. Study in general: A prior analysis found 95 million to 140 million unique TCR beta sequences from approximately 190 million T cells.

General study findings and limits: An ancestry cluster, one associated with Asian ancestry, reportedly showed fewer N-insertions than the approximately 670-donor mean in a later analysis. Further analysis, carried out later, found HLA-associated TCR beta chains more clonally expanded than equally common other chains. Earlier results showed most TCR beta V segments being productive about 87% or about 30% of the time.

Sequenced: PBMCs. The sequence came from a woman aged 40-49 years in good health and CMV-seropositive.

CDR3 region: CAWSRGGNTGELFF. The CDR3 DNA reads as TGTGCCTGGAGTCGGGGGGGAAACACCGGGGAGCTGTTTTTT. The rearrangement joins TRBV30 to TRBJ2-2; TRBD2 matches at 8 bases. V lost 2 bases to trimming and J lost 2 bases; unmatched junction nucleotides: 1. The CDR3 covers 14 residues. Germline CDR1 and CDR2: GTSNPN and SVGIG (reference sequence).